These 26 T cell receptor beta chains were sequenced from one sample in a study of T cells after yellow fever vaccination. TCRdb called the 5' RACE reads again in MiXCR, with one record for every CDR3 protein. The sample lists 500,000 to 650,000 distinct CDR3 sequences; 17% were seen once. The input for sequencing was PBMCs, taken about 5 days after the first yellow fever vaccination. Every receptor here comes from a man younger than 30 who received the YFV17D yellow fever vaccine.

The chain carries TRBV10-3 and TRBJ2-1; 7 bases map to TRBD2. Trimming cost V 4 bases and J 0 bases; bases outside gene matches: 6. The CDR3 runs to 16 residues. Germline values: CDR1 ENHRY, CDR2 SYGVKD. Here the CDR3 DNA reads TGTGCCATCAGTGTTGGAGCGGGGAGCTCCTACAATGAGCAGTTCTTC. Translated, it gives CAISVGAGSSYNEQFF.

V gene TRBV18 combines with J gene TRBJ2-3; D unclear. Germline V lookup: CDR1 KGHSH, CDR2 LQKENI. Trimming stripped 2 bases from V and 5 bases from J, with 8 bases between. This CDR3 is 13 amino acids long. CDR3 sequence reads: CASSPAAGDTQYF. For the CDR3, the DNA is TGTGCCAGCTCACCAGCAGCTGGAGATACGCAGTATTTT. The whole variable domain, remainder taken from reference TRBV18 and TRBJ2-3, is NAGVMQNPRHLVRRRGQEARLRCSPMKGHSHVYWYRQLPEEGLKFMVYLQKENIIDESGMPKERFSAEFPKEGPSILRIQQVVRGDSAAYFCASSPAAGDTQYFGPGTRLTVL.

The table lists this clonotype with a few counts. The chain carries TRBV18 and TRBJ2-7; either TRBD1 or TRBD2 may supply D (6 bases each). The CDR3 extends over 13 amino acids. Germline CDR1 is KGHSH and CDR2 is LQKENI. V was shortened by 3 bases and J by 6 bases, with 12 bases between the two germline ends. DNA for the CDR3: TGTGCCAGCTCACCTGACGGGGGCTCCGAGCAGTACTTC. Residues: CASSPDGGSEQYF.

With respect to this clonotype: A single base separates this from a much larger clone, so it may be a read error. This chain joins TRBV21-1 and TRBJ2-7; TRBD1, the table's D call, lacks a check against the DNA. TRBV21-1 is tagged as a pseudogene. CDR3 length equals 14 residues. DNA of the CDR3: TGTGCCAGCAGCGCCGGGACAGGGACCTACGAGCAGTACTTC. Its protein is CASSAGTGTYEQYF.

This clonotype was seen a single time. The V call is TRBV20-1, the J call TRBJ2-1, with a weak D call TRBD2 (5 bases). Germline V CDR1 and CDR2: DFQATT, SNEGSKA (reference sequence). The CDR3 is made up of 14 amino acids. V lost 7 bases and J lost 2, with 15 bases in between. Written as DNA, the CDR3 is TGCAGTGGCCTTAGCGAATTTGCCTACAATGAGCAGTTCTTC. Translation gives CSGLSEFAYNEQFF.

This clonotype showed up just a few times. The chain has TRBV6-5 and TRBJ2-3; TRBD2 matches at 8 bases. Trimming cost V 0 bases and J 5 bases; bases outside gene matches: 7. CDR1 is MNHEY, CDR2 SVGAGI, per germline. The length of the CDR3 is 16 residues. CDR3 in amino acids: CASSYSGGGRVDTQYF. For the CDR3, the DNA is TGTGCCAGCAGTTACTCTGGCGGGGGGCGCGTAGATACGCAGTATTTT.

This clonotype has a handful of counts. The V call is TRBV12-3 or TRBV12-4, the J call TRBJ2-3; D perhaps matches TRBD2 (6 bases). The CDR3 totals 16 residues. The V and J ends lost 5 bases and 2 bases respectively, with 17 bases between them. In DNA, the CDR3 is TGTGCCAGCAGTGGTAGCCGGGGGTTACCCACAGATACGCAGTATTTT. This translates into CASSGSRGLPTDTQYF.

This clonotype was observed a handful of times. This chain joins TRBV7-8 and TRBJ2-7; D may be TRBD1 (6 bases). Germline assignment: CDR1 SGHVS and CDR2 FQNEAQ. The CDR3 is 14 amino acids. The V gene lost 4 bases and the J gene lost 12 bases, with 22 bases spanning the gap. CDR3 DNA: TGTGCCAGCAGCTCGACCGGGACAATGAGTCGTCCGTACTTC. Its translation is CASSSTGTMSRPYF. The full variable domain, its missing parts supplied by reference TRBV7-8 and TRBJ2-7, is GAGVSQSPRYKVAKRGQDVALRCDPISGHVSLFWYQQALGQGPEFLTYFQNEAQLDKSGLPSDRFFAERPEGSVSTLKIQRTQQEDSAVYLCASSSTGTMSRPYFGPGTRLTVT.

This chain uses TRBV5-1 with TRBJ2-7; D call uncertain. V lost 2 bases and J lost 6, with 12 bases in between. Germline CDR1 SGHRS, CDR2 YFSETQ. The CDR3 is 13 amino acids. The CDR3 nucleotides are TGCGCCAGCAGCTTTGCCAGTAGATTCGAGCAGTACTTC. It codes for CASSFASRFEQYF.

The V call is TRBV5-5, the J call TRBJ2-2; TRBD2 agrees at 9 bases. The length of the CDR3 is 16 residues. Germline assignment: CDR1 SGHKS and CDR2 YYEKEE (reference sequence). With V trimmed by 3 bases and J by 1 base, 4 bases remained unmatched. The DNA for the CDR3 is TGTGCCAGCAGCTCCGGGACTAGCCTGAACACCGGGGAGCTGTTTTTT. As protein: CASSSGTSLNTGELFF.

The DNA of the CDR3 is TGTGCCAGCAGCTTCGCAGATACAGATACGCAGCATTTT. It translates to CASSFADTDTQHF. The V and J genes are TRBV5-4 and TRBJ2-3; D uncertain. The J call is doubtful: the DNA matches TRBJ1-5 better. The CDR3 contains 13 residues. The germline gives CDR1 SGHNT, CDR2 YYREEE (reference sequence).

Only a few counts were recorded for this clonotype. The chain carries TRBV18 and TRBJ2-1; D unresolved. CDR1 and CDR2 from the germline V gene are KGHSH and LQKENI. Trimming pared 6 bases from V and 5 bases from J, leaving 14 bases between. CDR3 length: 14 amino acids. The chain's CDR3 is CASSPQAGHNEQFF. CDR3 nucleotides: TGTGCCAGCTCCCCCCAAGCAGGCCACAATGAGCAGTTCTTC.

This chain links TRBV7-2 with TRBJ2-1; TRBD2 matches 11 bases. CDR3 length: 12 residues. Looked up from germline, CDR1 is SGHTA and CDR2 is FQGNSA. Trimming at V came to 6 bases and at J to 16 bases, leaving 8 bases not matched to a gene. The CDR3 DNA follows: TGTGCCAGCAGTCGTAGCGGGGGGGCAATCTTCTTC. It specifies CASSRSGGAIFF.

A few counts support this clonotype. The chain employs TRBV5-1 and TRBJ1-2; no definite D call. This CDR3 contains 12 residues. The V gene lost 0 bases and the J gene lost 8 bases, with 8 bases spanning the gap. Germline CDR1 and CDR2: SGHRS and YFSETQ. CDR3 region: CASSLVGSGYTF. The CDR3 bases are TGCGCCAGCAGCTTGGTCGGGAGCGGCTACACCTTC.

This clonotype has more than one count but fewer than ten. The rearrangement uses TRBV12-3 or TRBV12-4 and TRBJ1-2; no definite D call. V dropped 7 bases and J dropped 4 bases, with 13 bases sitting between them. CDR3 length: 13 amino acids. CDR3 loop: CASTPGLIYGYTF. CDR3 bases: TGTGCCAGCACCCCCGGGCTGATCTATGGCTACACCTTC.

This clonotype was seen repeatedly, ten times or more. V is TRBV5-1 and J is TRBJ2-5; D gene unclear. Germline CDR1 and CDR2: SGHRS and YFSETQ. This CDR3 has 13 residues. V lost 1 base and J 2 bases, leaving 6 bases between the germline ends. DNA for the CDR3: TGCGCCAGCAGCTTGTCGGCACAAGAGACCCAGTACTTC. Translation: CASSLSAQETQYF.

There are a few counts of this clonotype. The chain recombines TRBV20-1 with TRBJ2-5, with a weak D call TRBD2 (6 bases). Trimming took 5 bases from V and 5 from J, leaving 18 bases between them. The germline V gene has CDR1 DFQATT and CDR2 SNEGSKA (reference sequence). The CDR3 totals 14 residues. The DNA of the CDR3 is TGCAGTGCTCTTAGGCCGGGACTCACGGAGACCCAGTACTTC. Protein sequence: CSALRPGLTETQYF.

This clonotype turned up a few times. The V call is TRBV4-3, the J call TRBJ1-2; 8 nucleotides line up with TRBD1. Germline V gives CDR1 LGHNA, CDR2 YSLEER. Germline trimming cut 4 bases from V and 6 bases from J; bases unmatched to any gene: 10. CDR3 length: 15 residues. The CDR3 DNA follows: TGCGCCAGCAGCCGCCAATTAACAGGGGGGGATGGCTACACCTTC. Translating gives CASSRQLTGGDGYTF.

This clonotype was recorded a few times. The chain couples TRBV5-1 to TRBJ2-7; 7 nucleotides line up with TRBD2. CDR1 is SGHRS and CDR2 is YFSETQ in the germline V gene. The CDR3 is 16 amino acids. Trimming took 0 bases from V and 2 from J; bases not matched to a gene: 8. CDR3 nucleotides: TGCGCCAGCAGCTTGGTAAGAGGGAGGGGCCCCTACGAGCAGTACTTC. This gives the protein CASSLVRGRGPYEQYF.

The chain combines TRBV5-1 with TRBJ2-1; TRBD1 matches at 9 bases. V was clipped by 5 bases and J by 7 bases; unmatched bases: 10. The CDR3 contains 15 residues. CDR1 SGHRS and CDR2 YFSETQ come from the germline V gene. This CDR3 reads CASRPLRTGVNEQFF. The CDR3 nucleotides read TGCGCCAGCAGACCCCTAAGGACAGGGGTTAATGAGCAGTTCTTC.

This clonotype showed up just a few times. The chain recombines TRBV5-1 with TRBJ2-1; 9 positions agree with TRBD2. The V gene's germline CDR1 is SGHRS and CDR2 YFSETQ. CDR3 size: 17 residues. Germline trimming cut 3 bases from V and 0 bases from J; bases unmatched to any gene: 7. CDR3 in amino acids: CASSSSAGGSSYNEQFF. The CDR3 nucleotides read TGCGCCAGCAGCTCGTCAGCGGGGGGAAGCTCCTACAATGAGCAGTTCTTC.

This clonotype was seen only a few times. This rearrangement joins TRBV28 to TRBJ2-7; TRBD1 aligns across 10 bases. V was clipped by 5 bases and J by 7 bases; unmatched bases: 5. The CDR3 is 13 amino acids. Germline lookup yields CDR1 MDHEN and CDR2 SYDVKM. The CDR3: CASSRTGGYEQYV. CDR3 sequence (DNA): TGTGCCAGCAGTAGGACAGGGGGTTATGAGCAGTACGTC.

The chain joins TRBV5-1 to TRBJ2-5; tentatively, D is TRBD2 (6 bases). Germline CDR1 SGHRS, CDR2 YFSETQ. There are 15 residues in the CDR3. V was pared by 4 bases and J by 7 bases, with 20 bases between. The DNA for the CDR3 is TGCGCCAGCAGCCCGGGCTCCAGGAGGGGCCGGACCCAGTACTTC. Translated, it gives CASSPGSRRGRTQYF.

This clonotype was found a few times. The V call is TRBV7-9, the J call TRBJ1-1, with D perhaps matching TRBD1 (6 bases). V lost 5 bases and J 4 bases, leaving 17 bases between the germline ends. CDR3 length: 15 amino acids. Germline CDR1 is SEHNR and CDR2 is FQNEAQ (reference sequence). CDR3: CASSPTPGASTEAFF. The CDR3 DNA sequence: TGTGCCAGCAGCCCGACTCCGGGGGCGAGCACTGAAGCTTTCTTT.

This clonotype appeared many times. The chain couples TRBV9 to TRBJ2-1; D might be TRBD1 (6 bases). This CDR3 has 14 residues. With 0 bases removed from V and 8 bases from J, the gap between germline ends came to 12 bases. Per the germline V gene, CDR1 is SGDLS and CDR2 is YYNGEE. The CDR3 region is CASSVAPGVDEQFF. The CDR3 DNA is TGTGCCAGCAGCGTAGCCCCAGGGGTGGATGAGCAGTTCTTC.

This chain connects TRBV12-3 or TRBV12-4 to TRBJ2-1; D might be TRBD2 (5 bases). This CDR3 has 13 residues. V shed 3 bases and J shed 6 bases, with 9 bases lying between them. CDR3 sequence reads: CASSLREGNEQFF. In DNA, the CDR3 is TGTGCCAGCAGTTTGAGGGAAGGCAATGAGCAGTTCTTC.